This T cell receptor beta chain is drawn from a study of metastatic and nonmetastatic thyroid tumors. Study-wide background: Both malignant and benign thyroid patients supplied peripheral blood and tumor or nodule tissue samples, across which the repertoires of these patients were then compared.

TCRdb re-called the PCR reads through MiXCR. In the table there are about 31,000 clones, roughly a fifth of which are singletons. Many counts were recorded for this clone. Thyroid surgery was performed in patients who had received no treatment beforehand. CDR3 length: 14 amino acids. Germline CDR1 reads SEHNR; CDR2 reads FQNEAQ (reference sequence). V lost 5 bases to trimming and J lost 5 bases, with 15 bases between them. Sequences were obtained from blood. This chain uses TRBV7-9 with TRBJ2-5; a weak D match, TRBD1 (6 bases). The clonotype originates from a female donor with papillary thyroid cancer or a benign thyroid nodule (not recorded which). Some clones in this sample may be carry-over from other donors' samples. This CDR3 is CASSVYRVEETQYF. CDR3 DNA sequence: TGTGCCAGCAGCGTATACAGGGTGGAGGAGACCCAGTACTTC.